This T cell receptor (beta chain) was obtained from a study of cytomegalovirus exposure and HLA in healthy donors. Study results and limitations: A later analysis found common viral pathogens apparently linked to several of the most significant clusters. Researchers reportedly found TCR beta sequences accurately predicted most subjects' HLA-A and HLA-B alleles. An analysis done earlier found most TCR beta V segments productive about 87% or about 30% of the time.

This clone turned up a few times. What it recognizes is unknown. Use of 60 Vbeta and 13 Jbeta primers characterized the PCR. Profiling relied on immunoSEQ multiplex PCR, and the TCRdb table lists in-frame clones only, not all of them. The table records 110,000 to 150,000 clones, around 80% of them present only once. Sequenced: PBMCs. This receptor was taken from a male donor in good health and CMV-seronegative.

CDR3 nucleotides: TGTGCCAGCAGCTTAGAACAGGCTAATTCACCCCTCCACTTT. Translating it yields CASSLEQANSPLHF. The rearrangement uses TRBV7-9 and TRBJ1-6; D might be TRBD1 (5 bases). The CDR3 is made up of 14 amino acids. The germline gives CDR1 SEHNR, CDR2 FQNEAQ (reference sequence). V lost 1 base and J 6 bases, leaving 7 bases between the germline ends. Combining the CDR3 with reference TRBV7-9 and TRBJ1-6 gives the whole variable domain DTGVSQNPRHKITKRGQNVTFRCDPISEHNRLYWYRQTLGQGPEFLTYFQNEAQLEKSRLLSDRFSAERPKGSFSTLEIQRTEQGDSAMYLCASSLEQANSPLHFGNGTRLTVT.